Sequencing of this T cell receptor (beta chain) was carried out in a study of T cell changes during pregnancy in multiple sclerosis. The CDR3 length is 13 residues. V was clipped by 1 base and J by 8 bases, with 9 bases between them. CDR1 is SGHAT and CDR2 is FQNNGV in the germline V gene. Here immunoSEQ multiplex PCR was the method, and the copy in TCRdb shows in-frame clones only, minus some. The top ten clones hold more than 0.9% of a sample with 70,000 to 90,000 clones, over 80% of them seen once. The source is a female donor with multiple sclerosis, enrolled in a pregnancy study. The sequenced sample was peripheral blood, obtained in the first trimester of pregnancy. The chain combines TRBV11-2 with TRBJ2-1; tentatively, D is TRBD1 (6 bases). In DNA form, the CDR3 reads TGTGCCAGCAGCTTAGCGAACAGGGATGAGCAGTTCTTC. Its protein product is CASSLANRDEQFF.